Listed here are 17 T cell receptor beta chains from one sample, sequenced in a study of T cells in Graves' hyperthyroidism and ophthalmopathy. TCR beta CDR3 regions were amplified from RNA. First-round RT-PCR targeting the TCR CDR3 was performed with the HTBI primer set. TCRdb reanalysed the multiplex PCR reads using MiXCR and keeps one entry per CDR3 protein. This table has 450,000 to 550,000 distinct CDR3 sequences, approximately 25% appearing once. Material: blood. The receptors originated from a woman aged 25 to 39 with Graves' ophthalmopathy.

About this clonotype itself: One end of the junction fails to match germline, which may point to a read error. The chain carries TRBV12-3 or TRBV12-4 and TRBJ1-1; D is unresolved. This CDR3 is built from 13 residues. DNA for the CDR3: TGTGCCAGCAGTTTATCCCCTGGCACTGAAGCTTGCTTT. This encodes CASSLSPGTEACF.

The rearrangement joins TRBV20-1 to TRBJ2-2; D unresolved. This CDR3 spans 14 amino acids. V lost 5 bases, J lost 0 bases, and 10 bases lay in between. The germline V gene has CDR1 DFQATT and CDR2 SNEGSKA (reference sequence). The CDR3 region has the DNA TGCAGTGCTGGGTCGGCGGCGAACACCGGGGAGCTGTTTTTT. Its translation is CSAGSAANTGELFF.

This clonotype came up a few times. This rearrangement joins TRBV2 to TRBJ2-5; a weak D match, TRBD2 (6 bases). Deletions cut 8 bases from V and 2 bases from J, with 9 bases between. Germline values: CDR1 SNHLY, CDR2 FYNNEI. The CDR3 totals 12 residues. CDR3 DNA: TGTGCCAGCGACCGGGGGCAAGAGACCCAGTACTTC. Amino acid sequence: CASDRGQETQYF.

This clonotype has ten or more counts. The J gene is TRBJ2-7, the V gene TRBV9, with TRBD1 as a possible D gene (5 bases). The CDR3 consists of 15 residues. The V and J ends lost 1 base and 3 bases respectively, with 14 bases between them. Germline loops: CDR1 SGDLS, CDR2 YYNGEE. CDR3 coding DNA: TGTGCCAGCAGCGTACAGGGAACCCACCGCTACGAGCAGTACTTC. It specifies CASSVQGTHRYEQYF.

This clonotype came up once. The chain employs TRBV4-1 and TRBJ2-7, with 10 bases matching TRBD1. This CDR3 contains 15 residues. The J segment lost 3 bases and the V segment lost 2 bases, leaving 4 bases of the junction unmatched. Germline V CDR1 and CDR2: MGHRA, YSYEKL. The CDR3 loop is CASSQPGQGVYEQYF. DNA for the CDR3: TGCGCCAGCAGCCAACCCGGACAGGGGGTCTACGAGCAGTACTTC.

This clonotype was counted at least ten times. The V and J genes are TRBV7-2 and TRBJ2-7; the D call may be TRBD1 or TRBD2 (5 bases each). V was cut by 5 bases and J by 6 bases, with 20 bases left in between. CDR1 is SGHTA, CDR2 FQGNSA, per germline. The CDR3 contains 15 residues. DNA for the CDR3: TGTGCCAGCAGCCGAGGGGCCCTGATTGGGAGCGAGCAGTACTTC. Its translation: CASSRGALIGSEQYF.

The chain employs TRBV2 and TRBJ1-1, with D tentatively TRBD1 (6 bases). Germline CDR1 SNHLY, CDR2 FYNNEI. CDR3 length: 13 residues. The germline V and J ends were trimmed by 7 bases and 1 base, with 10 bases remaining between them. CDR3 sequence (DNA): TGTGCCAGCACCGAGGACAGGAACACTGAAGCTTTCTTT. Encoded protein: CASTEDRNTEAFF.

The sample holds many counts of this clonotype. V gene TRBV30 combines with J gene TRBJ1-5; TRBD1 might be the D (5 bases). Trimming removed 0 bases at V and 0 bases at J, with 21 bases between. Germline CDR1 reads GTSNPN; CDR2 reads SVGIG (reference sequence). The CDR3 covers 19 residues. The CDR3 DNA sequence: TGTGCCTGGAGTGTACCCGACAGCGAAGGTGTTTATAGCAATCAGCCCCAGCATTTT. Protein: CAWSVPDSEGVYSNQPQHF.

This clonotype was seen at least ten times. The chain recombines TRBV29-1 with TRBJ1-1, with D possibly being TRBD1 (6 bases). The germline V gene has CDR1 SQVTM and CDR2 ANQGSEA. V was shortened by 6 bases and J by 11 bases, with 31 bases between the two germline ends. CDR3 length equals 16 residues. The CDR3 region has the DNA TGCAGCGTCCTTAAACCCCAGGGGACTGATTTCCAGGCGGCTTTCTTT. It is translated as CSVLKPQGTDFQAAFF. Full variable domain (missing parts from reference TRBV29-1 and TRBJ1-1): SAVISQKPSRDICQRGTSLTIQCQVDSQVTMMFWYRQQPGQSLTLIATANQGSEATYESGFVIDKFPISRPNLTFSTLTVSNMSPEDSSIYLCSVLKPQGTDFQAAFFGQGTRLTVV.

J is TRBJ2-7 and V is TRBV11-2, with D hard to call. Germline V CDR1 and CDR2: SGHAT, FQNNGV. This CDR3 has 13 residues. The V and J ends lost 8 bases and 3 bases respectively, with 14 bases between them. CDR3: CASQGPWDYEQYF. The CDR3 DNA sequence: TGTGCCAGCCAAGGGCCATGGGACTACGAGCAGTACTTC.

The chain's CDR3 is CASSPGTVRDGYTF. In DNA form, the CDR3 reads TGTGCCAGCAGCCCTGGGACAGTTCGGGATGGCTACACCTTC. The chain couples TRBV12-3 or TRBV12-4 to TRBJ1-2, with 7 bases identical to TRBD1. V lost 6 bases to trimming and J lost 6 bases; unmatched junction nucleotides: 10. The CDR3 has 14 residues.

This clonotype was counted ten times or more. This chain links TRBV7-2 with TRBJ1-2, with D possibly matching TRBD1 (5 bases). The CDR3 length is 13 residues. The germline V gene has CDR1 SGHTA and CDR2 FQGNSA. V lost 5 bases and J lost 2, with 9 bases in between. CDR3 coding DNA: TGTGCCAGCAGCATAAACAGGAACTATGGCTACACCTTC. This gives the protein CASSINRNYGYTF. Full variable domain (rest looked up from reference TRBV7-2 and TRBJ1-2): GAGVSQSPSNKVTEKGKDVELRCDPISGHTALYWYRQSLGQGLEFLIYFQGNSAPDKSGLPSDRFSAERTGGSVSTLTIQRTQQEDSAVYLCASSINRNYGYTFGSGTRLTVV.

This clonotype appeared a few times. This sequence joins TRBV12-3 or TRBV12-4 and TRBJ2-7; 7 bases fit TRBD2. CDR3 length: 14 residues. V dropped 3 bases and J dropped 2; count of bases not matched to a gene: 4. The CDR3: CASSFAGATYEQYF. The CDR3 DNA is TGTGCCAGCAGTTTTGCGGGAGCGACCTACGAGCAGTACTTC.

This chain joins TRBV7-2 and TRBJ2-7, with TRBD2 as a possible D gene (5 bases). This CDR3 comprises 14 residues. The germline gives CDR1 SGHTA, CDR2 FQGNSA. V lost 1 base, J lost 3 bases, and 10 bases lay in between. Here the CDR3 reads CASSLDGGFYEQYF. The CDR3 DNA reads as TGTGCCAGCAGCTTAGACGGCGGGTTCTACGAGCAGTACTTC.

Only one count was recorded for this clonotype. The V and J genes are TRBV12-3 or TRBV12-4 and TRBJ1-1, with a tentative D call TRBD1 (5 bases). This CDR3 region has 16 residues. The V end was cut by 1 base, the J end by 0 bases, with 12 bases between. CDR3 bases: TGTGCCAGCAGTTTAGGGGTGGGGGGGATGAACACTGAAGCTTTCTTT. Residues: CASSLGVGGMNTEAFF.

This clonotype came up many times. The rearrangement links TRBV6-2 or TRBV6-3 to TRBJ1-2; D may be TRBD1 (5 bases). The V end lost 6 bases, the J end lost 2 bases, and 19 bases lay between the germline ends. The CDR3 length is 16 residues. From germline, CDR1 is MNHEY and CDR2 SVGEGT. The CDR3: CASSPRALNSNYGYTF. CDR3 sequence (DNA): TGTGCCAGCAGCCCCAGGGCGTTAAACTCCAACTATGGCTACACCTTC.

This clonotype was seen repeatedly, ten times or more. The rearrangement joins TRBV12-3 or TRBV12-4 to TRBJ2-5, with 10 bases identical to TRBD2. The CDR3 contains 14 residues. V was clipped by 6 bases and J by 2 bases; unmatched bases: 3. The CDR3 spells CASRLTSGQETQYF. As DNA, the CDR3 is TGTGCCAGCAGGCTGACTAGCGGGCAAGAGACCCAGTACTTC.